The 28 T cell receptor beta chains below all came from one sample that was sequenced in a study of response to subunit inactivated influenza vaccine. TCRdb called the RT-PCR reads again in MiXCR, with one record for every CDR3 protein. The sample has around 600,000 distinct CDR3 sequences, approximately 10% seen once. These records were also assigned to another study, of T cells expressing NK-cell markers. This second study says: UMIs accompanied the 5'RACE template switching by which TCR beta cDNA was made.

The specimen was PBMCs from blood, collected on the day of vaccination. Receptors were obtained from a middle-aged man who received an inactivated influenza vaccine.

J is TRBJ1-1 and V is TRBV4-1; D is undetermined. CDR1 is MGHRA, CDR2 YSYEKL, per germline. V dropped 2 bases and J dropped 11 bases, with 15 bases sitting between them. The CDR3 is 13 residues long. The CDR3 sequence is CASSQSTGRGAFF. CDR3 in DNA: TGCGCCAGCAGCCAAAGCACCGGCCGCGGGGCTTTCTTT.

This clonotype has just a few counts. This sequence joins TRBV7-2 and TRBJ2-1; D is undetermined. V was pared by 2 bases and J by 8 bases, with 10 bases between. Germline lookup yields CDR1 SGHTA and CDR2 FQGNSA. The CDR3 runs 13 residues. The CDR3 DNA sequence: TGTGCCAGCAGCTTATATCGGCGCGATGAGCAGTTCTTC. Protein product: CASSLYRRDEQFF.

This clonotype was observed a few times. Here the CDR3 DNA reads TGTGCCAGCAGTTTACGGGGGCATCAGACCGGGGAGCTGTTTTTT. Protein sequence: CASSLRGHQTGELFF. The chain carries TRBV12-3 or TRBV12-4 and TRBJ2-2; TRBD1 or TRBD2 may be the D gene (6 bases each). V was cut by 2 bases and J by 5 bases, with 12 bases left in between. The CDR3 has 15 amino acids.

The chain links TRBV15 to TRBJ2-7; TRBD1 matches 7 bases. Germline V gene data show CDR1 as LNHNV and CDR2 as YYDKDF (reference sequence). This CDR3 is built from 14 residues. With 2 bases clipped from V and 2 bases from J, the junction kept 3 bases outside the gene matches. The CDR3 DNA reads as TGTGCCACCAGCAGACAAGGGACAGCCTACGAGCAGTACTTC. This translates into CATSRQGTAYEQYF. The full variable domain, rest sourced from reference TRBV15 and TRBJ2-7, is DAMVIQNPRYQVTQFGKPVTLSCSQTLNHNVMYWYQQKSSQAPKLLFHYYDKDFNNEADTPDNFQSRRPNTSFCFLDIRSPGLGDTAMYLCATSRQGTAYEQYFGPGTRLTVT.

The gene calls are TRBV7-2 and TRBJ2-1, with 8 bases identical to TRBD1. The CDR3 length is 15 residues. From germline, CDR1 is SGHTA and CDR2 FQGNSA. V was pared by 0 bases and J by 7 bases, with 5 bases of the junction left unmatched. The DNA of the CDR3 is TGTGCCAGCAGCTTAGCGGGACAGGCGTTAAATGAGCAGTTCTTC. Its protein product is CASSLAGQALNEQFF.

The CDR3 is CASRQPSNTEAFF. The CDR3 nucleotides read TGTGCCAGTAGACAACCTTCGAACACTGAAGCTTTCTTT. This chain uses TRBV19 with TRBJ1-1, with no clear D. In germline, CDR1 is LNHDA, CDR2 SQIVND (reference sequence). The V end was cut by 6 bases, the J end by 1 base, with 9 bases between. CDR3 length equals 13 residues.

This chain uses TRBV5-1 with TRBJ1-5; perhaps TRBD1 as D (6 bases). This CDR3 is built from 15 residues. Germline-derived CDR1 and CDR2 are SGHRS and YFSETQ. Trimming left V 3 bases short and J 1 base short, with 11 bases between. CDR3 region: CASSSDTGSNQPQHF. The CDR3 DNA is TGCGCCAGCAGCTCCGATACAGGGAGCAATCAGCCCCAGCATTTT.

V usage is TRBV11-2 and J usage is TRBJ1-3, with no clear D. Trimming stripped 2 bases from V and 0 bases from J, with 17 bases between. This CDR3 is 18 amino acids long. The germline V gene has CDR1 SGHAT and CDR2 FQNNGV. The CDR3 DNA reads TGTGCCAGCAGCTTATTTTTTCGCTCGGACCGCTCTGGAAACACCATATATTTT. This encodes CASSLFFRSDRSGNTIYF.

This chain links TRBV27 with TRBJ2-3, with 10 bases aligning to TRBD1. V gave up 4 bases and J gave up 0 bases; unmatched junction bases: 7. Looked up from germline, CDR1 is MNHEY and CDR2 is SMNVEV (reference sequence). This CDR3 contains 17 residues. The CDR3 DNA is TGTGCCAGCAGTTCTGGACAGGGGGGATCTAGCACAGATACGCAGTATTTT. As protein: CASSSGQGGSSTDTQYF.

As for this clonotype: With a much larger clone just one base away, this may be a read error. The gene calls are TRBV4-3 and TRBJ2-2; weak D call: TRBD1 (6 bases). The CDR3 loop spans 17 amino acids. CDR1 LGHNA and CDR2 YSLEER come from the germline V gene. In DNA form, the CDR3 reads TGCGCCAGCAGCCAAGAAGCTGGACAGAGTAACACCAGGGAGCTGTTTTTT. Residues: CASSQEAGQSNTRELFF.

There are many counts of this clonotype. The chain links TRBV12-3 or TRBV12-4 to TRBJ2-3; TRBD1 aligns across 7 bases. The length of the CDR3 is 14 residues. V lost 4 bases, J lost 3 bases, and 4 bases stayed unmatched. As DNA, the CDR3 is TGTGCCAGCAGTTATCGGGACAGTACAGATACGCAGTATTTT. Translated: CASSYRDSTDTQYF.

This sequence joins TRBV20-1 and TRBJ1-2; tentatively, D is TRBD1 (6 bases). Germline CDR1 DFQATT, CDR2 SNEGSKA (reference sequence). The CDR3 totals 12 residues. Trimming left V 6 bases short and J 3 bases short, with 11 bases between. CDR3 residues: CSAPQGHYGYTF. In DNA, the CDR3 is TGCAGTGCCCCACAGGGCCACTATGGCTACACCTTC.

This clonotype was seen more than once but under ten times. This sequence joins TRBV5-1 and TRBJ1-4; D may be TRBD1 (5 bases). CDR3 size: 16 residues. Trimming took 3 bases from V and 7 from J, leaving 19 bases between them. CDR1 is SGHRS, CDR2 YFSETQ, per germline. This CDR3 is CASSSGTNTRVEKLFF. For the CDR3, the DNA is TGCGCCAGCAGCTCCGGGACGAACACCAGGGTTGAAAAACTGTTTTTT.

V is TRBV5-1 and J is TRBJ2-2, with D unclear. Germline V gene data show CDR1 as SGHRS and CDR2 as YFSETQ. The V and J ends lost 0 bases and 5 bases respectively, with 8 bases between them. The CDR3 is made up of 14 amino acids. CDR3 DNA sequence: TGCGCCAGCAGCTTGGCGTCCTTTACCGGGGAGCTGTTTTTT. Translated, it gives CASSLASFTGELFF.

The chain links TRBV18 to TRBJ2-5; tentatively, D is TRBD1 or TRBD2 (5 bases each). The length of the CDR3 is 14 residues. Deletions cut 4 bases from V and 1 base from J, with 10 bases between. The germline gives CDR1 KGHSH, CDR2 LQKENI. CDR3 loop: CASSQPGTQETQYF. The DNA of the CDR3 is TGTGCCAGCTCACAGCCCGGGACCCAAGAGACCCAGTACTTC.

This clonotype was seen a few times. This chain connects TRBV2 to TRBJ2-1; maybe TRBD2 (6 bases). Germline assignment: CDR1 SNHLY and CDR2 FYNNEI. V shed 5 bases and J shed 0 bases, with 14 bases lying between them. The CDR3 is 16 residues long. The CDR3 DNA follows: TGTGCCAGCAGTTGGGGACTTCGACTCTCCTACAATGAGCAGTTCTTC. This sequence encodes CASSWGLRLSYNEQFF.

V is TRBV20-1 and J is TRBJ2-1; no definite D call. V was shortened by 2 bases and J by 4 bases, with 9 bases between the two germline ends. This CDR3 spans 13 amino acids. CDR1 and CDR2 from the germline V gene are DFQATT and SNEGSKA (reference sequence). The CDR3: CSARLDRYNEQFF. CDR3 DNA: TGCAGTGCTAGACTAGATAGGTACAATGAGCAGTTCTTC.

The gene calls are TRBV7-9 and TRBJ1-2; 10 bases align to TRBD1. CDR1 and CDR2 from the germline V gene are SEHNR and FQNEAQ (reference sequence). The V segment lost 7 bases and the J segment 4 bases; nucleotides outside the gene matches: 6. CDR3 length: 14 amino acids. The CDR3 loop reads CASTLGTGVYGYTF. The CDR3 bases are TGTGCCAGCACCCTTGGGACAGGGGTCTATGGCTACACCTTC.

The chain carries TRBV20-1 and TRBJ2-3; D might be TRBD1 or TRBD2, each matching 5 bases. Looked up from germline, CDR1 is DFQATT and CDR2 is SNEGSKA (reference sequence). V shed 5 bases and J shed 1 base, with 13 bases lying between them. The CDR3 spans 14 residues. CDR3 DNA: TGCAGTGCTGGCAGGGACGTAGGCACAGATACGCAGTATTTT. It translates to CSAGRDVGTDTQYF.

CDR3 region: CASSPPDPRGTGELFF. In DNA form, the CDR3 reads TGTGCCAGCAGCCCACCCGACCCCAGGGGCACCGGGGAGCTGTTTTTT. This chain links TRBV7-9 with TRBJ2-2; a possible D gene is TRBD1 (6 bases). Germline V gene lookup returns CDR1 SEHNR and CDR2 FQNEAQ (reference sequence). Trimming removed 5 bases from V and 4 bases from J, with 17 bases in between. The CDR3 consists of 16 residues.

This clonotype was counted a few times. CDR3 bases: TGCAGCGTCGTGACAGGAACAAGCCTGGGCTACACCTTC. Its protein is CSVVTGTSLGYTF. The rearrangement links TRBV29-1 to TRBJ1-2, with D tentatively TRBD1 (6 bases). Trimming removed 6 bases from V and 8 bases from J, with 19 bases in between. Germline CDR1 and CDR2: SQVTM and ANQGSEA. CDR3 length equals 13 residues. Combining the CDR3 with reference TRBV29-1 and TRBJ1-2 gives the whole variable domain SAVISQKPSRDICQRGTSLTIQCQVDSQVTMMFWYRQQPGQSLTLIATANQGSEATYESGFVIDKFPISRPNLTFSTLTVSNMSPEDSSIYLCSVVTGTSLGYTFGSGTRLTVV.

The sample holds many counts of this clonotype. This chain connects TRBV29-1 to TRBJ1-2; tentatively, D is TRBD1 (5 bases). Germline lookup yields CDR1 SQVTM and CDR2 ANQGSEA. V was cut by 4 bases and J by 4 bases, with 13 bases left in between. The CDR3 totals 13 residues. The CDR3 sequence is CSVARGMGYGYTF. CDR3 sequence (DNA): TGCAGCGTTGCCCGGGGGATGGGCTATGGCTACACCTTC.

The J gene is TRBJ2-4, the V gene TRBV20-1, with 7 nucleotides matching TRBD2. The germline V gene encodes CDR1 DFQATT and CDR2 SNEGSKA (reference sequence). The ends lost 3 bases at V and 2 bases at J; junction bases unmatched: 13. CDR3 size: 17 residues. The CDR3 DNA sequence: TGCAGTGCTAGCCCGTATTTGCGGGAGCGATCCAAAAACATTCAGTACTTC. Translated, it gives CSASPYLRERSKNIQYF.

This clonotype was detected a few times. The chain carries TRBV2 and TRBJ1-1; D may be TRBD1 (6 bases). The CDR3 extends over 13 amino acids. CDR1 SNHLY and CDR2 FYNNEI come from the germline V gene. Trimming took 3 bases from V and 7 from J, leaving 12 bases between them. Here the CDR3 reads CASSDRGEDEAFF. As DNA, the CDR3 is TGTGCCAGCAGTGACAGGGGAGAGGATGAAGCTTTCTTT.

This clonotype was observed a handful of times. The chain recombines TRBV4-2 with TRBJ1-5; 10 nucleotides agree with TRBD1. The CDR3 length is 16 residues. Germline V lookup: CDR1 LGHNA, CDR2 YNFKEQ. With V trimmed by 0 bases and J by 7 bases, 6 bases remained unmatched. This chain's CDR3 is CASSQETGGGHQPQHF. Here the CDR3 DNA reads TGTGCCAGCAGCCAAGAGACAGGGGGCGGCCACCAGCCCCAGCATTTT.

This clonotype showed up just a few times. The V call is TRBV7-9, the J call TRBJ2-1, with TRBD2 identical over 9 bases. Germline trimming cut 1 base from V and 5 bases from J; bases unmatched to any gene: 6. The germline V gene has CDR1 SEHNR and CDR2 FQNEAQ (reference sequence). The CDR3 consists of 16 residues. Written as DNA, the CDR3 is TGTGCCAGCAGCTTAGATGGCGGGGGGGCCCACAATGAGCAGTTCTTC. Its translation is CASSLDGGGAHNEQFF.

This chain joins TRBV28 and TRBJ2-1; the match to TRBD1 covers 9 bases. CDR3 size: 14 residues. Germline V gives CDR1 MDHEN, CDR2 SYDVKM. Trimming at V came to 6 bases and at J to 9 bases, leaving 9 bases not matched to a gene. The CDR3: CASRSTGGRGEQFF. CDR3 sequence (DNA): TGTGCCAGCAGATCTACAGGGGGCCGGGGTGAGCAGTTCTTC.

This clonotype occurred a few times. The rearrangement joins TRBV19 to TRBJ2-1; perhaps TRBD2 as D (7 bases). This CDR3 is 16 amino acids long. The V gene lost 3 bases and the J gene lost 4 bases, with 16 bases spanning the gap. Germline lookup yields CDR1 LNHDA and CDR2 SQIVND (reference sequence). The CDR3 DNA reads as TGTGCCAGTAGTATTTATCGGGGGGCGGGTTACAATGAGCAGTTCTTC. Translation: CASSIYRGAGYNEQFF.